Presented here are 19 T cell receptor beta chains from one specimen sequenced in a study of T cells in Graves' hyperthyroidism and ophthalmopathy (dated by TCRdb to the late 2010s). Library method: multiplex PCR. Sequencing instrument: Illumina HiSeq 2000. TCR beta CDR3 regions were amplified from RNA transcripts. The TCR CDR3 was subjected to a first round of RT-PCR using the HTBI primer set and the Qiagen OneStep RT-PCR kit. Starting from the raw public reads, TCRdb applied fastp trimming at Q25, assembled clones with MiXCR and retained in-frame beta chains. Identical CDR3 proteins give one entry, which carries the most common genes and DNA. The sample table records about 500,000 distinct CDR3 sequences; about 16% of these occur just once. The ten top clones hold less than 30% of the sample. The sample comprised blood. These receptors were taken from a woman in her 30s with Graves' ophthalmopathy.

At least ten counts were recorded for this clonotype. CDR3 nucleotides: TGTGCCAGCAGTTACTCGCTGGGACAGGGACGAGGTGGCTACACCTTC. Translated, it gives CASSYSLGQGRGGYTF. The chain has TRBV6-5 and TRBJ1-2; 9 bases map to TRBD1. Trimming took 0 bases from V and 7 from J; bases not matched to a gene: 9. Germline V gene sequence: CDR1 MNHEY, CDR2 SVGAGI. The CDR3 is 16 residues long.

This clonotype was seen more than once but under ten times. The chain carries TRBV10-3 and TRBJ2-1; no reliable D call. Germline V gene lookup returns CDR1 ENHRY and CDR2 SYGVKD. Trimming cost V 0 bases and J 7 bases, with 7 bases left between them. The CDR3 sequence is 13 residues long. For the CDR3, the DNA is TGTGCCATCAGTGAGTCGACGGAGAATGAGCAGTTCTTC. Its translation is CAISESTENEQFF.

This clonotype was seen repeatedly, ten times or more. J is TRBJ1-5 and V is TRBV20-1, with 7 bases that match TRBD1. Per the germline V gene, CDR1 is DFQATT and CDR2 is SNEGSKA (reference sequence). V trimming: 0 bases; J trimming: 4 bases; junction bases outside the gene matches: 3. The CDR3 loop spans 14 amino acids. The CDR3 loop reads CSARETQGNQPQHF. As DNA, the CDR3 is TGCAGTGCTAGAGAGACACAGGGGAATCAGCCCCAGCATTTT.

This clonotype was detected many times. The chain uses TRBV11-2 and TRBJ2-5; 10 bases are a match to TRBD1. V lost 4 bases to trimming and J lost 4 bases; unmatched junction nucleotides: 3. CDR3 size: 14 residues. CDR1 is SGHAT and CDR2 is FQNNGV in the germline V gene. The chain's CDR3 is CASSYGTGVETQYF. Written as DNA, the CDR3 is TGTGCCAGCAGCTATGGGACAGGGGTAGAGACCCAGTACTTC.

This clonotype was observed at least ten times. CDR3 sequence (DNA): TGTGCCGCCTCGGGACATAGCCTTGACGAGCAGTACTTC. As protein: CAASGHSLDEQYF. The rearrangement uses TRBV28 and TRBJ2-7; tentative D call: TRBD1 (6 bases). Looked up from germline, CDR1 is MDHEN and CDR2 is SYDVKM. Trimming cost V 11 bases and J 5 bases, with 19 bases left between them. This CDR3 comprises 13 residues.

In this sample, this clonotype turned up many times. The gene calls are TRBV7-3 and TRBJ2-3; 10 bases line up with TRBD2. J gave up 4 bases and V 4 bases, and 5 bases lay outside the gene matches. The germline gives CDR1 SGHTA, CDR2 FQGTGA. The CDR3 spans 15 residues. CDR3 in amino acids: CASSSLAGPPDTQYF. The CDR3, as DNA: TGTGCCAGCAGCTCACTAGCGGGACCCCCAGATACGCAGTATTTT.

This clonotype was counted at least ten times. The V and J genes are TRBV20-1 and TRBJ2-7; tentative D call: TRBD1 (6 bases). The germline CDR1 and CDR2 sequences are DFQATT and SNEGSKA (reference sequence). V lost 3 bases to trimming and J lost 4 bases, with 13 bases between them. The CDR3 is 13 amino acids. CDR3 sequence: CSARGDQGYEQYF. The CDR3 DNA follows: TGCAGTGCTAGGGGCGATCAGGGGTACGAGCAGTACTTC.

In its sample, this clonotype was seen many times. V is TRBV30 and J is TRBJ2-3; 11 bases fit TRBD2. This CDR3 is 17 amino acids long. The V gene end was trimmed by 0 bases and the J gene end by 0 bases; junction bases not matched to a gene: 5. CDR1 and CDR2 from the germline V gene are GTSNPN and SVGIG (reference sequence). In DNA, the CDR3 is TGTGCCTGGAGTGTCCCGGGACTAGCGGCGAGCACAGATACGCAGTATTTT. Protein product: CAWSVPGLAASTDTQYF.

The CDR3 region is CASSVNPSNTGELFF. CDR3 nucleotides: TGTGCCAGCAGCGTAAACCCCTCGAACACCGGGGAGCTGTTTTTT. V gene TRBV7-6 combines with J gene TRBJ2-2; no clear D. The CDR3 totals 15 residues. With 5 bases removed from V and 0 bases from J, the gap between germline ends came to 10 bases. Per the germline V gene, CDR1 is SGHVS and CDR2 is FNYEAQ.

As to this clonotype: Since a much larger clone is just one base distant, this may be a read error. V is TRBV30 and J is TRBJ2-1; TRBD2 matches 7 bases. Germline V CDR1 and CDR2: GTSNPN, SVGIG (reference sequence). This CDR3 is 11 amino acids long. V was clipped by 0 bases and J by 12 bases; unmatched bases: 2. The CDR3 reads CAWSVASGQFF. The DNA for the CDR3 is TGTGCCTGGAGTGTAGCTAGCGGGCAGTTCTTC.

This clonotype was picked up a small number of times. V gene TRBV20-1 combines with J gene TRBJ1-1; the match to TRBD1 covers 7 bases. Germline values: CDR1 DFQATT, CDR2 SNEGSKA (reference sequence). The CDR3 extends over 13 amino acids. V was clipped by 5 bases and J by 2 bases; unmatched bases: 5. The CDR3 nucleotides are TGCAGTGCTCCCGACAGGGTCAACACTGAAGCTTTCTTT. Translation gives CSAPDRVNTEAFF.

This clonotype was recorded at least ten times. The V and J genes are TRBV7-9 and TRBJ2-1; 9 positions match TRBD2. This CDR3 has 15 residues. V shed 3 bases and J 8 bases; nucleotides not matched to a gene: 8. The germline gives CDR1 SEHNR, CDR2 FQNEAQ (reference sequence). CDR3 nucleotides: TGTGCCAGCAGCTTTGGTTTAGCGGGAGATGATGAGCAGTTCTTC. This gives the protein CASSFGLAGDDEQFF. Full variable domain (rest looked up from reference TRBV7-9 and TRBJ2-1): DTGVSQNPRHKITKRGQNVTFRCDPISEHNRLYWYRQTLGQGPEFLTYFQNEAQLEKSRLLSDRFSAERPKGSFSTLEIQRTEQGDSAMYLCASSFGLAGDDEQFFGPGTRLTVL.

There are a few counts of this clonotype. This chain links TRBV7-2 with TRBJ2-2; the D is unclear. Germline V lookup: CDR1 SGHTA, CDR2 FQGNSA. The CDR3 covers 12 residues. V was shortened by 5 bases and J by 7 bases, with 8 bases between the two germline ends. CDR3 DNA: TGTGCCAGCAGCCGGCCCCGCGGGGAGCTGTTTTTT. Residues: CASSRPRGELFF.

There are many counts of this clonotype. The gene calls are TRBV7-2 and TRBJ2-2; D gene ambiguous. Between the trimmed V and J ends, which lost 11 bases and 0 bases, there was a span of 10 bases. The germline V gene encodes CDR1 SGHTA and CDR2 FQGNSA. The CDR3 length is 13 residues. The chain's CDR3 is CAARIPNTGELFF. The CDR3 nucleotides are TGTGCCGCTCGGATACCGAACACCGGGGAGCTGTTTTTT. Using reference TRBV7-2 and TRBJ2-2 for the parts outside the CDR3, the full variable domain is GAGVSQSPSNKVTEKGKDVELRCDPISGHTALYWYRQSLGQGLEFLIYFQGNSAPDKSGLPSDRFSAERTGGSVSTLTIQRTQQEDSAVYLCAARIPNTGELFFGEGSRLTVL.

This clonotype was counted only a few times. The chain links TRBV5-5 to TRBJ2-7; no reliable D call. V was shortened by 4 bases and J by 2 bases, with 13 bases between the two germline ends. The CDR3 extends over 14 amino acids. The germline gives CDR1 SGHKS, CDR2 YYEKEE (reference sequence). CDR3 sequence (DNA): TGTGCCAGCAGCACAATGACAAAAACCTACGAGCAGTACTTC. Translating it yields CASSTMTKTYEQYF.

The J gene is TRBJ2-1, the V gene TRBV27, with unresolved D. Germline V gene lookup returns CDR1 MNHEY and CDR2 SMNVEV (reference sequence). The CDR3 extends over 14 amino acids. V was shortened by 1 base and J by 4 bases, with 8 bases between the two germline ends. The CDR3 loop is CASSLYAPYNEQFF. The CDR3 DNA reads as TGTGCCAGCAGTTTATACGCGCCTTACAATGAGCAGTTCTTC.

This clonotype was counted only a few times. A junction boundary mismatches the germline segment, possibly from a read error. The rearrangement links TRBV5-1 to TRBJ2-1; D could derive from TRBD1 or TRBD2 (5 bases each). CDR1 and CDR2 from the germline V gene are SGHRS and YFSETQ. CDR3 length: 16 amino acids. The CDR3 bases are TGTGCCAGCAGCTTAACCGGGGCTCGCGAAGTCAATGAGCAGTTCTTC. Its protein is CASSLTGAREVNEQFF.

This clonotype occurred many times. The J gene is TRBJ2-7, the V gene TRBV27; D remains ambiguous. V was cut by 0 bases and J by 3 bases, with 12 bases left in between. This CDR3 is built from 15 residues. CDR1 and CDR2 (germline): MNHEY, SMNVEV (reference sequence). CDR3 amino acids: CASSLSGSPVYEQYF. CDR3 bases: TGTGCCAGCAGTTTATCAGGGTCCCCAGTCTACGAGCAGTACTTC.

This clonotype was seen more than once but under ten times. A much larger clone lies a single base off, so this may be a read error. This sequence joins TRBV29-1 and TRBJ2-3; TRBD2 matches at 14 bases. The CDR3 length is 16 residues. The J segment lost 6 bases and the V segment lost 6 bases, leaving 11 bases of the junction unmatched. CDR1 SQVTM and CDR2 ANQGSEA come from the germline V gene. CDR3 bases: TGCAGCGTGGGGGGACTAGCGGGAGAAAAGCGTGATACGCAGTATTTT. Translating gives CSVGGLAGEKRDTQYF.